This TCR beta chain derives from a study of T cell responses to AZD1222 COVID-19 vaccine (dated by TCRdb to the early 2020s). Regarding the study in general: AZD1222 recipients with second doses at about 4 weeks or about 12 weeks were pooled, because spike-specific TCR depth and breadth did not differ between schedules. A total of under 250 trial participants underwent TCR sequencing, of whom under 220 had received two doses of AZD1222 and around 25 had received two doses of the MenACWY control vaccine. Trial participants were enrolled by age into 18-55, 56-69 and 70-plus year subgroups, with approximately 150, 30 and 60 TCR-sequenced participants respectively.

The CDR3 regions of human TCRbeta chains were analyzed by immunosequencing. The authors processed their data as follows. TCRs in the repertoires were matched against a reference library of SARS-CoV-2-specific TCRs that had been generated with the MIRA antigen-specificity platform. Breadth was defined as the fraction of unique TCRs that were SARS-CoV-2-associated, and depth was defined as the fraction of total T cells that were SARS-CoV-2-associated. Each spike-specific TCR was assigned to its reactive spike region and to a CD4 or CD8 class using the MIRA data. Log10-transformed breadth and depth values were compared by one-way ANOVA with Sidak's multiple comparisons tests. TCRdb provides this immuneACCESS table in a form limited to in-frame rearrangements. Some clones are lacking; in checked studies, under half of them reflect an unresolved V gene, and why the rest are absent is not known. The V and J calls and clone size are taken from that table; D and trimming were inferred from the DNA. The sample data list about 30,000 clones, and around 90% of these were observed just once. The ten largest clonotypes hold roughly 7% of the sample.

What this sample's time point label stands for: baseline before first vaccination. The vaccinee samples were drawn from two UK trials, COV001 and COV002, one of which was a single-blind randomized controlled phase 2/3 trial testing AZD1222 (ChAdOx1 nCoV-19) in healthy adults. For TCRbeta chain sequencing, PBMC samples were collected from trial participants at day 0 and at day 28 after the second dose. General study outcomes and caveats: Vaccine-associated CD4 TCRs spanned the whole spike protein, with dominant responses in regions 160-218 and 743-854. In the small 56-69-year group, the increase in depth fell short of significance, most likely because of low power. After two AZD1222 doses, both the breadth and the depth of spike-specific TCRs were significantly higher than at day 0 and than in MenACWY recipients. Epitopes outside the regions mutated in the B.1.351 and B.1.1.7 variants were reportedly recognized by nearly half of the unique spike-specific TCRs. Only a handful of AZD1222 recipients were SARS-CoV-2 seropositive at baseline, limiting conclusions about previously exposed vaccinees. Because no samples from the day 14 peak response were available, repertoires could be characterized only after the peak T cell response. Most participants were white British and females outnumbered males, and the authors suggested that clonal diversity may have been underestimated.

This clone was seen once. The specificity of this receptor is unknown. The record has no base qualities; no much larger clone is one base away. V is trimmed back by 0 bases and J by 4 bases, and the junction contains 3 bases that no gene match accounts for. Counted from cysteine to phenylalanine, this CDR3 has 15 amino acids. Just CDR3 DNA is preserved here, 45 bases in frame from base 1. CDR1 and CDR2, per the germline V gene, are SGHTA and FQGTGA. The TCR was taken from an adult in good health. The chain is made from TRBV7-3 and TRBJ2-4, with TRBD1 identical over 7 junction bases. Sequencing used peripheral blood, obtained on day 0 of AZD1222 vaccination. The bases read TGTGCCAGCAGCTTAACGGGACAGACAAAAAACATTCAGTACTTC. Its protein is CASSLTGQTKNIQYF.